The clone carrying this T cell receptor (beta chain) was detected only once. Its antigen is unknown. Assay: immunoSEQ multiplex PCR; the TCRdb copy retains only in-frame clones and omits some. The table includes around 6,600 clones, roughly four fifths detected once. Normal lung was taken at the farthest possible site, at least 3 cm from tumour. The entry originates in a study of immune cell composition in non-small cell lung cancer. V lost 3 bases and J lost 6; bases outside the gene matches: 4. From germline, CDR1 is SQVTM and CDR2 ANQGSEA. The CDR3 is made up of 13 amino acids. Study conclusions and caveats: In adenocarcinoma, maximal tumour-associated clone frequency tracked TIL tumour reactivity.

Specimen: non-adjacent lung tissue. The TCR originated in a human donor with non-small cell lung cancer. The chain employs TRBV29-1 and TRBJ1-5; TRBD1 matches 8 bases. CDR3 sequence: CSVESGGGQPQHF. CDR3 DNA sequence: TGCAGCGTTGAGTCAGGGGGCGGTCAGCCCCAGCATTTT.